This T cell receptor beta chain came from a study of cytomegalovirus exposure and HLA in healthy donors. V lost 3 bases and J lost 4; bases outside the gene matches: 5. The CDR3 is made up of 14 amino acids. The germline CDR1 and CDR2 sequences are MGHRA and YSYEKL. The PCR contained 60 Vbeta and 13 Jbeta primers. Using immunoSEQ multiplex PCR, the repertoire was profiled, and TCRdb retains in-frame clones only, with some absent. The sample shows 180,000 or so clones, more than 65% of them seen only once. V is TRBV4-1 and J is TRBJ2-5, with 7 bases identical to TRBD2. This TCR was recovered from a female donor in good health and CMV-seronegative. The sequenced material came from PBMCs. In nucleotides, the CDR3 is TGCGCCAGCAGCCACGCGGGGGAAGGAGAGACCCAGTACTTC. Its translation: CASSHAGEGETQYF.